This TCR beta chain was obtained from a study of T cells in tumors after PD-1 blockade. Whole-study context: Each patient got pembrolizumab 200 mg every 3 weeks or cemiplimab 350 mg every 2 weeks.

TCRdb's table, derived via immunoSEQ multiplex PCR, lists solely in-frame clones and lacks some. In the table there are fewer than 50,000 clones, 81% of which are singletons. CDR3 length: 11 amino acids. Germline V CDR1 and CDR2: MDHEN, SYDVKM. Trimming pared 6 bases from V and 7 bases from J, leaving 6 bases between. This material consisted of PBMCs, taken before anti-PD-1 treatment. This TCR derives from a human donor with basal cell carcinoma. The chain links TRBV28 to TRBJ1-4; TRBD1 might be the D (5 bases). The CDR3 sequence is CASRDSEKLFF. The CDR3 nucleotides are TGTGCCAGCAGAGACAGTGAAAAACTGTTTTTT. The full variable domain, rest sourced from reference TRBV28 and TRBJ1-4, is DVKVTQSSRYLVKRTGEKVFLECVQDMDHENMFWYRQDPGLGLRLIYFSYDVKMKEKGDIPEGYSVSREKKERFSLILESASTNQTSMYLCASRDSEKLFFGSGTQLSVL.